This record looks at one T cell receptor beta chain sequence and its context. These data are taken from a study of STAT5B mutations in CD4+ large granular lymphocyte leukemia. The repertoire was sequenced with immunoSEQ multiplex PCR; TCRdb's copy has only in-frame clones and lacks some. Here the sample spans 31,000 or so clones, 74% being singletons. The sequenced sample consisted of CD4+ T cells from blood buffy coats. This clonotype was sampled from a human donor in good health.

This CDR3 is CASSLATDRMNTEAFF. The CDR3 region has the DNA TGTGCCAGCAGCTTGGCGACAGACCGCATGAACACTGAAGCTTTCTTT. The chain combines TRBV5-4 with TRBJ1-1, with D possibly matching TRBD1 (5 bases). The CDR3 is 16 amino acids. Germline-derived CDR1 and CDR2 are SGHNT and YYREEE (reference sequence). The V gene lost 0 bases and the J gene lost 0 bases, with 12 bases spanning the gap.